This TCR beta chain emerged from a study of blood T cell repertoires in COVID-19. Study summary: Acute-phase and convalescent COVID-19 samples originated in the United States, Italy and Spain. Sample material is recorded as cDNA or gDNA derived from T cells, B-cell-depleted T cells, or PBMCs.

Under the authors' procedure: Counts of nucleated cells, estimated from reference gene primer amplification, were obtained. Sequencing used immunoSEQ multiplex PCR; TCRdb keeps in-frame clones, though not all of them. V, J and clone size reflect that table, while D and trimming were determined from the DNA. The table has over 150,000 clones, roughly 87% seen once. The CDR3 extends over 14 amino acids. The V gene's germline CDR1 is SGHRS and CDR2 YFSETQ. V lost 2 bases, J lost 5 bases, and 13 bases lay in between. The source material was peripheral blood. The V call is TRBV5-1, the J call TRBJ1-1; D may be TRBD1 (6 bases). The sequence came from a woman aged 55-70 years who had recovered from COVID-19. The CDR3 DNA is TGCGCCAGCAGCTTTACGGTAGACAGGACTGAAGCTTTCTTT. Its translation is CASSFTVDRTEAFF.